This passage covers 20 T cell receptor beta chains from one sample sequenced in a study of blood T cell repertoires in COVID-19. The assay was immunoSEQ multiplex PCR, and TCRdb's table has in-frame clones only and misses some. The data hold around 60,000 clones, with 75% to 90% observed a single time. Sequencing was done on a sample of peripheral blood. These receptors were taken from a human donor with active COVID-19. The donor label of this sample is uncertain.

This clone has only one observation. V usage is TRBV6-2 or TRBV6-3 and J usage is TRBJ2-5; TRBD1 agrees at 9 bases. This CDR3 spans 15 amino acids. V lost 2 bases and J lost 5; bases outside the gene matches: 6. Looked up from germline, CDR1 is MNHEY and CDR2 is SVGEGT. The CDR3 reads CASSYGTGRVETQYF. The CDR3 nucleotides read TGTGCCAGCAGTTACGGGACAGGGAGAGTGGAGACCCAGTACTTC.

The genes are TRBV4-3 and TRBJ2-3, with D possibly matching TRBD2 (5 bases). This CDR3 is 13 amino acids long. The V gene's germline CDR1 is LGHNA and CDR2 YSLEER. V gave up 0 bases and J gave up 5 bases, with 6 bases separating them. The CDR3 DNA follows: TGCGCCAGCAGCCAAGATCGGGAAGATACGCAGTATTTT. Translating it yields CASSQDREDTQYF.

This clone was seen more than once but under ten times. The genes are TRBV27 and TRBJ2-7, with TRBD2 matching 9 bases. The CDR3 loop spans 14 amino acids. CDR1 MNHEY and CDR2 SMNVEV come from the germline V gene (reference sequence). After removal of 3 bases from V and 7 bases from J, the junction contained 7 bases not matched to a gene. In DNA form, the CDR3 reads TGTGCCAGCAGTTTGTCTAGCGGGATAGAAGAGCAGTACTTC. This encodes CASSLSSGIEEQYF.

V and J are TRBV7-2 and TRBJ2-7; a weak D match, TRBD2 (5 bases). The germline V gene encodes CDR1 SGHTA and CDR2 FQGNSA. The CDR3 length is 12 residues. The germline V and J ends were trimmed by 3 bases and 6 bases, with 9 bases remaining between them. CDR3 nucleotide sequence: TGTGCCAGCAGCTTGGACTGGAGCGAGCAGTACTTC. Protein: CASSLDWSEQYF.

This CDR3 reads CASSQRNGGPMSYEQYF. The CDR3, as DNA: TGTGCCAGCAGCCAAAGAAACGGGGGTCCCATGTCCTACGAGCAGTACTTC. V gene TRBV4-2 combines with J gene TRBJ2-7, with a tentative D call TRBD2 (6 bases). The CDR3 has 17 amino acids. Germline V CDR1 and CDR2: LGHNA, YNFKEQ. V lost 2 bases to trimming and J lost 1 base, with 18 bases between them.

V and J are TRBV5-1 and TRBJ2-4, with a tentative D call TRBD2 (11 bases). The length of the CDR3 is 22 residues. Germline V gene data show CDR1 as SGHRS and CDR2 as YFSETQ. The germline V and J ends were trimmed by 4 bases and 3 bases, with 35 bases remaining between them. CDR3 residues: CASSPGQGRFIAGGRGKNIQYF. In nucleotides, the CDR3 is TGCGCCAGCAGCCCGGGACAGGGGAGGTTCATAGCGGGAGGGCGAGGCAAAAACATTCAGTACTTC.

This clone occurred once. The chain combines TRBV4-1 with TRBJ1-5; TRBD1 might be the D (6 bases). There are 18 residues in the CDR3. Germline V gene lookup returns CDR1 MGHRA and CDR2 YSYEKL. Trimming left V 0 bases short and J 5 bases short, with 20 bases between. DNA of the CDR3: TGCGCCAGCAGCCAAGAACCCAGGGGATTTTTGGTCGATCAGCCCCAGCATTTT. Translation gives CASSQEPRGFLVDQPQHF.

The J gene is TRBJ2-7, the V gene TRBV4-1; TRBD1 matches at 7 bases. This CDR3 is built from 14 residues. Trimming at V came to 1 base and at J to 2 bases, leaving 2 bases not matched to a gene. CDR1 is MGHRA and CDR2 is YSYEKL in the germline V gene. The CDR3 reads CASSQGTGPYEQYF. For the CDR3, the DNA is TGCGCCAGCAGCCAAGGGACAGGCCCCTACGAGCAGTACTTC.

The chain couples TRBV5-5 to TRBJ2-2; TRBD1 is a possible D gene (5 bases). This CDR3 region has 15 residues. The V end lost 4 bases, the J end lost 5 bases, and 15 bases lay between the germline ends. Germline V lookup: CDR1 SGHKS, CDR2 YYEKEE (reference sequence). The DNA of the CDR3 is TGTGCCAGCAGCATCCCGAACAGACAGACCGGGGAGCTGTTTTTT. Its protein product is CASSIPNRQTGELFF.

The chain links TRBV5-4 to TRBJ1-1, with a weak D call TRBD1 (5 bases). CDR1 is SGHNT, CDR2 YYREEE, per germline (reference sequence). CDR3 length: 14 amino acids. The germline V and J ends were trimmed by 5 bases and 6 bases, with 17 bases remaining between them. CDR3 residues: CASRFGGGGAEAFF. CDR3 sequence (DNA): TGTGCCAGCAGATTTGGGGGAGGCGGGGCTGAAGCTTTCTTT.

The CDR3 sequence: CASSPGLAGSGEQYF. DNA of the CDR3: TGTGCCAGCAGCCCGGGACTAGCGGGATCGGGGGAGCAGTACTTC. The chain carries TRBV6-2 or TRBV6-3 and TRBJ2-7; 13 nucleotides line up with TRBD2. The CDR3 covers 15 residues. Trimming removed 6 bases from V and 7 bases from J; junction bases left unmatched: 9. The germline gives CDR1 MNHEY, CDR2 SVGEGT.

The chain has TRBV2 and TRBJ1-4, with D perhaps TRBD1 (6 bases). The CDR3 consists of 14 residues. Per germline, CDR1 SNHLY and CDR2 FYNNEI. Trimming stripped 6 bases from V and 8 bases from J, with 16 bases between. The CDR3 sequence is CASRGSGGAEKLFF. In nucleotides, the CDR3 is TGTGCCAGCAGAGGCTCTGGGGGGGCGGAAAAACTGTTTTTT.

The sample holds one count of this clone. The chain employs TRBV4-1 and TRBJ2-7, with 8 nucleotides matching TRBD2. The CDR3 has 15 amino acids. Germline V CDR1 and CDR2: MGHRA, YSYEKL. Losses at the gene ends were 6 bases for V and 5 bases for J; bases not matched to a gene: 12. The CDR3 loop is CASSHPGTRIDEQYF. CDR3 coding DNA: TGCGCCAGCAGTCACCCCGGGACTAGAATCGACGAGCAGTACTTC.

CDR3 DNA sequence: TGTGCCAGCAGCCCTCGCGGAGGAGCCCGATACACAGATACGCAGTATTTT. This codes for CASSPRGGARYTDTQYF. This chain connects TRBV5-8 to TRBJ2-3, with D possibly matching TRBD2 (5 bases). This CDR3 is 17 amino acids long. Germline V lookup: CDR1 SGHTS, CDR2 YDEGEE. V lost 4 bases, J lost 2 bases, and 20 bases lay in between.

The chain joins TRBV4-2 to TRBJ2-1; 9 bases are a match to TRBD2. Trimming cost V 0 bases and J 7 bases; bases outside gene matches: 7. This CDR3 comprises 16 residues. Germline lookup yields CDR1 LGHNA and CDR2 YNFKEQ. CDR3 amino acids: CASSQDVAGEANEQFF. CDR3 nucleotides: TGTGCCAGCAGCCAAGATGTAGCGGGGGAAGCTAATGAGCAGTTCTTC.

V gene TRBV30 combines with J gene TRBJ1-2; D is possibly TRBD1 (5 bases). The V gene's germline CDR1 is GTSNPN and CDR2 SVGIG (reference sequence). The germline V and J ends were trimmed by 3 bases and 1 base, with 9 bases remaining between them. The CDR3 sequence is 13 residues long. CDR3 residues: CAWRDTYNYGYTF. DNA of the CDR3: TGTGCCTGGAGGGACACCTATAACTATGGCTACACCTTC. Full variable domain (outside the CDR3, taken from reference TRBV30 and TRBJ1-2): SQTIHQWPATLVQPVGSPLSLECTVEGTSNPNLYWYRQAAGRGLQLLFYSVGIGQISSEVPQNLSASRPQDRQFILSSKKLLLSDSGFYLCAWRDTYNYGYTFGSGTRLTVV.

The chain links TRBV5-1 to TRBJ1-4, with TRBD1 matching 8 bases. Trimming removed 0 bases from V and 8 bases from J; junction bases left unmatched: 9. Per germline, CDR1 SGHRS and CDR2 YFSETQ. CDR3 length: 16 amino acids. The CDR3: CASSLDRGNLMEKLFF. The CDR3 bases are TGCGCCAGCAGCTTGGACAGGGGGAACCTAATGGAAAAACTGTTTTTT.

CDR3 in DNA: TGTGCCAGCATCATCCGGCGGGGGACTAGCGGGAGGAGGGTCTACAATGAGCAGTTCTTC. Translating it yields CASIIRRGTSGRRVYNEQFF. The chain links TRBV21-1 to TRBJ2-1; the table's D call, TRBD2, was not checked against the DNA. TRBV21-1 is a pseudogene locus. This CDR3 contains 20 residues.

This clone appeared a few times. J is TRBJ2-2 and V is TRBV30, with 9 nucleotides matching TRBD1. After removal of 6 bases from V and 2 bases from J, the junction contained 10 bases not matched to a gene. The CDR3 is made up of 16 amino acids. Germline assignment: CDR1 GTSNPN and CDR2 SVGIG (reference sequence). The CDR3 protein is CACEGLGQGNTGELFF. The CDR3 region has the DNA TGTGCCTGCGAGGGGCTGGGACAGGGTAACACCGGGGAGCTGTTTTTT.

The chain links TRBV7-6 to TRBJ1-2, with D possibly being TRBD1 (6 bases). With 5 bases removed from V and 4 bases from J, the gap between germline ends came to 14 bases. Per the germline V gene, CDR1 is SGHVS and CDR2 is FNYEAQ. The CDR3 consists of 14 residues. CDR3 in amino acids: CASSASPDSYGYTF. The CDR3 nucleotides are TGTGCCAGCAGCGCTAGCCCGGACAGCTATGGCTACACCTTC.